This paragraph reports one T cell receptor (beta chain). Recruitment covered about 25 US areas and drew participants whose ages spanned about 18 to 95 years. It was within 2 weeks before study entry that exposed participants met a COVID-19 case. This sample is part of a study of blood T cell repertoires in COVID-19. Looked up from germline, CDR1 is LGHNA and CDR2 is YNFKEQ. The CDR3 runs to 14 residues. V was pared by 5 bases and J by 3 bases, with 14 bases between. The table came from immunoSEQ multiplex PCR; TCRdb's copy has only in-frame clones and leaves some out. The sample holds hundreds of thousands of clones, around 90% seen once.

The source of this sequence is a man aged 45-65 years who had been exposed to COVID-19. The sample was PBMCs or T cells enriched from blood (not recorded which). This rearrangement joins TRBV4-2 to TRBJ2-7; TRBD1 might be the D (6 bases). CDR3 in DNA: TGTGCCAGCAGCGAAAACAGGGAAAACTACGAGCAGTACTTC. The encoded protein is CASSENRENYEQYF.